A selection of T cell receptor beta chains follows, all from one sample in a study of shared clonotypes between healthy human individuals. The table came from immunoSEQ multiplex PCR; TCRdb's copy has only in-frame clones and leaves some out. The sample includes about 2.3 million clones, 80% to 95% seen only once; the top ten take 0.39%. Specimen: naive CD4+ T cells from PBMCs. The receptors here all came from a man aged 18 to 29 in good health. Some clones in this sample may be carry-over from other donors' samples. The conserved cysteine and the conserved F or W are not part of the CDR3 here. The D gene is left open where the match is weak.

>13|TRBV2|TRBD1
ASRPEDREIREQY
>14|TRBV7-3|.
ASSKKQVVGADGYT
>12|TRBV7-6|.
ASSFGGDPHEQY
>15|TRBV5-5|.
ASSTSQSLGSYNEQF
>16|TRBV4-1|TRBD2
ASSRGLAGGVIRETQY
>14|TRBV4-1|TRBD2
ASSQPTSGRSNEQF
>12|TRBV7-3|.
ASSLAGKADEQF
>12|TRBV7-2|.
ASSLNTRVAGYT
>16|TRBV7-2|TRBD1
ASSLATGGAFGSGELF
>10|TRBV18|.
ASSSLGETQY
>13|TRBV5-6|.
ASSLVQGNTGELF